This is a list of T cell receptor beta chains from one sample in a study of T cell repertoires in cytomegalovirus infection. TCRdb called the reads again in MiXCR, with one record for every CDR3 protein. The data show a few hundred thousand distinct CDR3 sequences, roughly an eighth seen once. Sequenced input: PBMCs. The source is a human donor in good health (CMV status not recorded). Some clones in this sample may be carry-over from other donors' samples. Each CDR3 is given with its conserved first and last residue. Each record gives: CDR3 protein, V gene.

CDR3: CSAGQGATEAFF; V: TRBV20-1
CDR3: CSARPPGSRRNEQFF; V: TRBV20-1
CDR3: CASNEGLETQYF; V: TRBV2
CDR3: CASSQGHGTYTF; V: TRBV7-9
CDR3: CASSPLAESYNEQFF; V: TRBV5-1
CDR3: CASSLNRAGSYSEQYF; V: TRBV7-9
CDR3: CASSFLPGNEQFF; V: TRBV5-1
CDR3: CSARGDTNTEAFF; V: TRBV20-1
CDR3: CASRLSSSYEQYF; V: TRBV11-2
CDR3: CASSLKRSVPGDNYGYTF; V: TRBV11-1
CDR3: CSARTATYNEQFF; V: TRBV20-1
CDR3: CAIGSGNQPQHF; V: TRBV10-3
CDR3: CASWGYGYTF; V: TRBV12-3/TRBV12-4
CDR3: CSATGPTNEKLFF; V: TRBV29-1
CDR3: CATEMGGKEQFF; V: TRBV12-3/TRBV12-4
CDR3: CASSFILRGTDTQYF; V: TRBV7-2
CDR3: CASSASDRGLKGANVLTF; V: TRBV3-1
CDR3: CASSFRQGTLLPGEQYF; V: TRBV6-1
CDR3: CASSSSAGGANEQFF; V: TRBV12-3/TRBV12-4
CDR3: CASSWGQGGTEAFF; V: TRBV7-8
CDR3: CATSTRTGRRGYTF; V: TRBV15
CDR3: CASNFGTSGPSYEQYF; V: TRBV28
CDR3: CATSSAGTGVNEQYF; V: TRBV15
CDR3: CASSPGLAMSYNEQFF; V: TRBV14
CDR3: CATSDPGLAGELYTQYF; V: TRBV24-1
CDR3: CASSLSKNTEAFF; V: TRBV5-1
CDR3: CASSFPGSSGANVLTF; V: TRBV5-1
CDR3: CASSEGDPLAGASTYEQYF; V: TRBV7-9
CDR3: CASSLPSGTSAVGGETQYF; V: TRBV5-6
CDR3: CASSELAGASYEQYF; V: TRBV6-1
CDR3: CASSLADLESYEQYF; V: TRBV7-2
CDR3: CASSTGGQEYGYTF; V: TRBV28
CDR3: CASKAGGVLSEAFF; V: TRBV4-2
CDR3: CASKTSGRSDTQYF; V: TRBV12-3/TRBV12-4
CDR3: CAISHWALGQGADTGELFF; V: TRBV10-3